In its sample, the clone carrying this TCR beta chain was seen many times. The data derive from a study of Graves' ophthalmopathy and Graves' hyperthyroidism. Scientists amplified the TCR beta CDR3 regions from RNA transcripts. HTBI-primed RT-PCR formed the first round, and a multiplex PCR formed the second. TCRdb reprocessed the multiplex PCR reads with MiXCR, giving one entry per CDR3 protein. The table records hundreds of thousands of distinct CDR3 sequences, roughly 39% of them present only once. V was clipped by 3 bases and J by 7 bases, with 10 bases between them. The length of the CDR3 is 14 residues. In germline, CDR1 is SEHNR, CDR2 FQNEAQ (reference sequence).

Sample: peripheral blood. The chain employs TRBV7-9 and TRBJ1-6; D uncertain. The source is an adult man with Graves' ophthalmopathy. The CDR3, as DNA: TGTGCCAGCAGCTTGGCCCCTGGGAATTCACCCCTCCACTTT. It codes for CASSLAPGNSPLHF.